Presented here are 18 T cell receptor beta chains from one specimen sequenced in a study of PD-L1 blockade in urothelial cancer. Profiling relied on immunoSEQ multiplex PCR, and the TCRdb table lists in-frame clones only, not all of them. The sample carries around 38,000 clones, about 88% recorded once. As for time point: peripheral blood 6 weeks after treatment start. The source was PBMCs, collected around atezolizumab (anti-PD-L1) treatment. Source of these receptors: a man aged 55 to 70 with urothelial cancer.

This clone was seen a single time. The V and J genes are TRBV5-1 and TRBJ2-1; maybe TRBD1 (6 bases). V shed 0 bases and J shed 8 bases, with 15 bases lying between them. The CDR3 consists of 15 residues. The germline CDR1 and CDR2 sequences are SGHRS and YFSETQ. This CDR3 reads CASSLDGGSGDEQFF. Written as DNA, the CDR3 is TGCGCCAGCAGCTTGGATGGGGGCTCCGGAGATGAGCAGTTCTTC.

This chain joins TRBV27 and TRBJ2-7; 9 nucleotides match TRBD1. The CDR3 contains 15 residues. The germline CDR1 and CDR2 sequences are MNHEY and SMNVEV (reference sequence). The ends lost 6 bases at V and 2 bases at J; junction bases unmatched: 8. CDR3 region: CASRNPGTGTYEQYF. For the CDR3, the DNA is TGTGCCAGCAGGAACCCCGGGACAGGGACCTACGAGCAGTACTTC.

This chain joins TRBV5-1 and TRBJ2-1; D may be TRBD2 (7 bases). The CDR3 extends over 14 amino acids. The germline V gene has CDR1 SGHRS and CDR2 YFSETQ. With 3 bases removed from V and 6 bases from J, the gap between germline ends came to 13 bases. The CDR3 region is CASSSRRGGNEQFF. DNA of the CDR3: TGCGCCAGCAGCTCCCGAAGGGGGGGCAATGAGCAGTTCTTC.

The chain has TRBV29-1 and TRBJ1-1; 9 positions match TRBD1. The ends lost 6 bases at V and 1 base at J; junction bases unmatched: 3. The CDR3 sequence is 13 residues long. Germline CDR1 is SQVTM and CDR2 is ANQGSEA. The CDR3 sequence is CSVDRGRNTEAFF. CDR3 DNA: TGCAGCGTGGACAGGGGACGGAACACTGAAGCTTTCTTT.

The chain employs TRBV10-3 and TRBJ1-3; D is ambiguous. The CDR3 consists of 15 residues. Germline V gene data show CDR1 as ENHRY and CDR2 as SYGVKD. V was shortened by 4 bases and J by 0 bases, with 10 bases between the two germline ends. The CDR3 loop reads CAISVRALSGNTIYF. The DNA of the CDR3 is TGTGCCATCAGTGTGAGGGCACTCTCTGGAAACACCATATATTTT.

This chain's CDR3 is CASSAPGQMNTEAFF. The CDR3 DNA reads TGTGCCAGCAGCGCACCGGGACAGATGAACACTGAAGCTTTCTTT. V is TRBV9 and J is TRBJ1-1, with TRBD1 matching over 7 bases. Germline V gene sequence: CDR1 SGDLS, CDR2 YYNGEE. This CDR3 comprises 15 residues. The junction had 5 bases not matched to a gene; V was cut back by 3 bases and J by 0 bases.

The chain has TRBV19 and TRBJ2-1; D might be TRBD2 (5 bases). The CDR3 is 16 amino acids. With 1 base removed from V and 0 bases from J, the gap between germline ends came to 10 bases. Germline V gives CDR1 LNHDA, CDR2 SQIVND (reference sequence). The CDR3 loop is CASSIAAGSSYNEQFF. The CDR3 DNA reads TGTGCCAGTAGTATAGCCGCGGGCAGCTCCTACAATGAGCAGTTCTTC.

This chain joins TRBV7-9 and TRBJ2-7; D is perhaps TRBD1 (5 bases). The germline V gene encodes CDR1 SEHNR and CDR2 FQNEAQ (reference sequence). V lost 6 bases to trimming and J lost 0 bases, with 18 bases between them. CDR3 length: 16 amino acids. The CDR3 nucleotides are TGTGCCAGCAGTCCCACCAGGGTGGGTAGCTCCTACGAGCAGTACTTC. Encoded protein: CASSPTRVGSSYEQYF.

This clone has just a few counts. The chain joins TRBV5-1 to TRBJ1-1, with D perhaps matching TRBD1 (6 bases). This CDR3 contains 11 residues. V was shortened by 5 bases and J by 8 bases, with 10 bases between the two germline ends. The germline CDR1 and CDR2 sequences are SGHRS and YFSETQ. CDR3 coding DNA: TGCGCCAGCAGTTTAGGACAGGAAGCTTTCTTT. Translating it yields CASSLGQEAFF.

The chain joins TRBV12-5 to TRBJ2-1, with 9 nucleotides matching TRBD1. The V gene's germline CDR1 is LGHNT and CDR2 FRNRAP. V shed 1 base, J shed 8 bases, and the junction held 6 bases outside the gene matches. The CDR3 is 15 amino acids. The CDR3 DNA reads as TGTGCTAGTGGTTTGGCCCGACAGGGGGGGGATGAGCAGTTCTTC. Protein product: CASGLARQGGDEQFF.

V usage is TRBV2 and J usage is TRBJ2-6, with 9 bases matching TRBD2. Germline V gives CDR1 SNHLY, CDR2 FYNNEI. The trim removed 4 bases at V and 4 bases at J, leaving 5 bases unmatched. The CDR3 runs 16 residues. CDR3 loop: CASSASGVAGANVLTF. The CDR3 DNA is TGTGCCAGCAGTGCTAGCGGGGTGGCCGGGGCCAACGTCCTGACTTTC.

The rearrangement links TRBV5-4 to TRBJ2-2; tentative D call: TRBD2 (6 bases). The length of the CDR3 is 15 residues. The V and J ends lost 2 bases and 4 bases respectively, with 12 bases between them. Per germline, CDR1 SGHNT and CDR2 YYREEE (reference sequence). Here the CDR3 reads CASSFGTGLTGELFF. CDR3 sequence (DNA): TGTGCCAGCAGCTTCGGGACGGGACTCACCGGGGAGCTGTTTTTT.

The chain has TRBV29-1 and TRBJ1-5, with 7 bases lining up with TRBD1. The germline V gene has CDR1 SQVTM and CDR2 ANQGSEA. The V gene end was trimmed by 6 bases and the J gene end by 0 bases; junction bases not matched to a gene: 5. This CDR3 comprises 14 residues. Here the CDR3 reads CSVRDSHSNQPQHF. CDR3 bases: TGCAGCGTGAGGGACAGTCATAGCAATCAGCCCCAGCATTTT.

The rearrangement joins TRBV5-4 to TRBJ2-4; 10 bases agree with TRBD1. V was pared by 7 bases and J by 6 bases, with 13 bases of the junction left unmatched. The germline gives CDR1 SGHNT, CDR2 YYREEE (reference sequence). This CDR3 comprises 16 residues. This CDR3 reads CASQTEPGQGINIQYF. CDR3 coding DNA: TGTGCCAGCCAAACGGAACCGGGACAGGGGATAAACATTCAGTACTTC.

V usage is TRBV19 and J usage is TRBJ2-7, with 9 bases lining up with TRBD1. The CDR3 has 18 residues. V shed 7 bases and J 2 bases; nucleotides not matched to a gene: 18. CDR1 and CDR2 (germline): LNHDA, SQIVND (reference sequence). The chain's CDR3 is CASMGTGRTSPGTYEQYF. DNA of the CDR3: TGTGCCAGTATGGGGACAGGGAGGACCTCTCCAGGGACCTACGAGCAGTACTTC.

A single count supports this clone. The V gene is TRBV7-3, the J gene TRBJ2-7, with D perhaps TRBD2 (5 bases). V was clipped by 6 bases and J by 5 bases, with 14 bases between them. The CDR3 is made up of 13 amino acids. Germline V gives CDR1 SGHTA, CDR2 FQGTGA. As DNA, the CDR3 is TGTGCCAGCAGTCTACAACCTAGCAACGAGCAGTACTTC. Protein product: CASSLQPSNEQYF.

The chain links TRBV7-2 to TRBJ2-1, with 7 bases lining up with TRBD2. CDR1 and CDR2 from the germline V gene are SGHTA and FQGNSA. The CDR3 consists of 16 residues. With 1 base clipped from V and 7 bases from J, the junction kept 10 bases outside the gene matches. Here the CDR3 reads CASSLDMVAGVNEQFF. The CDR3 DNA reads TGTGCCAGCAGCTTAGATATGGTAGCGGGTGTGAATGAGCAGTTCTTC. Based on the CDR3 plus reference TRBV7-2 and TRBJ2-1, the full variable domain is GAGVSQSPSNKVTEKGKDVELRCDPISGHTALYWYRQSLGQGLEFLIYFQGNSAPDKSGLPSDRFSAERTGGSVSTLTIQRTQQEDSAVYLCASSLDMVAGVNEQFFGPGTRLTVL.

This sequence joins TRBV30 and TRBJ2-1, with D tentatively TRBD2 (6 bases). CDR3 length: 12 amino acids. From germline, CDR1 is GTSNPN and CDR2 SVGIG (reference sequence). The CDR3 region is CGAGSSYNEQFF. For the CDR3, the DNA is TGTGGGGCGGGGAGCTCCTACAATGAGCAGTTCTTC.